This T cell receptor (beta chain) derives from a study of blood T cells in healthy people across ages. Whole-study findings and limits: Versus aged donors, long-lived donors had higher diversity and more naive CD4+ cells.

Worth noting for this clonotype: Its target is not known.

CDR1 and CDR2 from the germline V gene are MGHDK and SYGVNS. Trimming removed 3 bases from V and 0 bases from J, with 17 bases in between. This CDR3 has 18 residues. The use of a sample-barcoded 5' primer and a J-beta primer mix characterized a second PCR of roughly 7 to 12 cycles. TCRdb analysed the 5' RACE reads with MiXCR anew, one entry per CDR3 protein. This sample yields about 1.5 million distinct CDR3 sequences, of which roughly 43% are seen a single time; approximately 4% belongs to the top ten. They isolated at least 6.5 million PBMCs from each sample. The TCR was taken from a woman aged 18-30 years in good health. The V and J genes are TRBV25-1 and TRBJ2-2; D not resolved. The sequenced material came from blood. CDR3 region: CASSDYGSTIANTGELFF. The CDR3 DNA reads TGTGCCAGCAGTGATTATGGCTCCACCATCGCGAACACCGGGGAGCTGTTTTTT. Complete variable domain (other parts from reference TRBV25-1 and TRBJ2-2): EADIYQTPRYLVIGTGKKITLECSQTMGHDKMYWYQQDPGMELHLIHYSYGVNSTEKGDLSSESTVSRIRTEHFPLTLESARPSHTSQYLCASSDYGSTIANTGELFFGEGSRLTVL.